This record concerns one T cell receptor beta chain sequence. Antigen specificity is unknown. J lost 5 bases, V lost 1 base, and 7 bases had no gene match. The CDR3 runs to 16 residues. The germline V gene has CDR1 SEHNR and CDR2 FQNEAQ (reference sequence). This entry is derived from a study of shared clonotypes between healthy human individuals. Looking at the study overall: A donor's plate count was three for CD4 naive and three for CD4 memory; CD8 naive had two and CD8 memory one. Notes on the study in general: The study found lower generation probabilities in non-shared clonotypes than in those shared by all four donors. An effect of sequencing depth on clonotype sharing among donors was expected.

Sequenced by immunoSEQ multiplex PCR; TCRdb stores in-frame clones only, minus some. This table has 2 million to 2.5 million clones, almost 96% appearing once. Sequencing input: naive CD4+ T cells sorted from blood. Subset defined: CD45RA+ positively selected. The chain carries TRBV7-9 and TRBJ2-5, with 10 bases fitting TRBD2. The receptor was derived from a man aged 18-30 years in good health. The CDR3 DNA sequence: TGTGCCAGCAGCTTAGACTCTAGCGGGGGTAGGGAGACCCAGTACTTC. Translating it yields CASSLDSSGGRETQYF.